The 17 T cell receptor beta chains presented below share a single source sample, sequenced in a study of shared clonotypes between healthy human individuals. Some clones are missing from TCRdb's copy, which holds only in-frame ones; the method was immunoSEQ multiplex PCR. The sample shows a few hundred thousand clones, 70% to 80% of them seen only once. The sequencing sample was made of PBMCs. Receptor source: a woman aged 40 to 55 in good health. Some clones in this sample may be carry-over from other donors' samples.

V gene TRBV6-6 combines with J gene TRBJ2-7; tentative D call: TRBD2 (6 bases). Germline V CDR1 and CDR2: MNHNY, SVGAGI (reference sequence). V shed 7 bases and J shed 0 bases, with 16 bases lying between them. The CDR3 has 15 residues. The CDR3 DNA reads TGTGCCAGCACTCGGGACTCTCTTACCTCCTACGAGCAGTACTTC. It yields the protein CASTRDSLTSYEQYF.

The chain has TRBV10-3 and TRBJ2-7; a possible D gene is TRBD1 (5 bases). V dropped 6 bases and J dropped 5 bases, with 8 bases sitting between them. The CDR3 has 11 residues. CDR1 is ENHRY, CDR2 SYGVKD, per germline. The CDR3 region has the DNA TGTGCCATCAGGGGGCCCCACGAGCAGTACTTC. Its translation: CAIRGPHEQYF.

Written as DNA, the CDR3 is TGCGCCAGCAGCCAAGATGTCACTAGCGGGAGACTAGAGTTCTTC. The encoded protein is CASSQDVTSGRLEFF. The V and J genes are TRBV4-3 and TRBJ2-1, with TRBD2 matching 11 bases. The germline V gene has CDR1 LGHNA and CDR2 YSLEER. CDR3 length equals 15 residues. V shed 0 bases, J shed 14 bases, and the junction held 9 bases outside the gene matches.

As concerns this clone: This may come from a read error, since a much larger clone is one base off. The gene calls are TRBV7-8 and TRBJ2-7; no clear D gene. CDR1 is SGHVS and CDR2 is FQNEAQ in the germline V gene. This CDR3 is built from 16 residues. The V end lost 5 bases, the J end lost 3 bases, and 20 bases lay between the germline ends. CDR3 nucleotide sequence: TGTGCCAGCAGCCCAAGGTCGAGGCGAGAGCTCTACGAGCAGTACTTC. Its translation: CASSPRSRRELYEQYF. Combining the CDR3 with reference TRBV7-8 and TRBJ2-7 gives the whole variable domain GAGVSQSPRYKVAKRGQDVALRCDPISGHVSLFWYQQALGQGPEFLTYFQNEAQLDKSGLPSDRFFAERPEGSVSTLKIQRTQQEDSAVYLCASSPRSRRELYEQYFGPGTRLTVT.

Regarding this clone: A read error may produce the germline difference seen at one junction end. Other nucleotide sequences in the sample specify the same CDR3. This chain uses TRBV30 with TRBJ1-1, with a weak D call TRBD1 (5 bases). Germline loops: CDR1 GTSNPN, CDR2 SVGIG (reference sequence). This CDR3 is 13 amino acids long. The CDR3 DNA is TGCGCCTGGAGTCGGGGAGGGGACACTGAAGCTTTCTTT. Its translation: CAWSRGGDTEAFF.

This clone was found a few times. The V gene is TRBV10-2, the J gene TRBJ2-7; the D is unclear. V lost 4 bases, J lost 2 bases, and 3 bases lay in between. The CDR3 runs 11 residues. Looked up from germline, CDR1 is WSHSY and CDR2 is SAAADI. The CDR3 coding sequence is TGCGCCAGCAGTGGAGCCTACGAGCAGTACTTC. Its translation is CASSGAYEQYF.

This rearrangement joins TRBV28 to TRBJ2-7; TRBD1 matches 9 bases. The CDR3 has 15 amino acids. The trim removed 5 bases at V and 1 base at J, leaving 6 bases unmatched. The V gene's germline CDR1 is MDHEN and CDR2 SYDVKM. CDR3 residues: CASSLTGGASYEQYF. As DNA, the CDR3 is TGTGCCAGCAGTCTCACAGGGGGCGCGTCCTACGAGCAGTACTTC.

This clone was counted a few times. Other DNA sequences in the same sample also yield this CDR3. The chain joins TRBV7-9 to TRBJ1-1, with D hard to call. V lost 1 base and J 5 bases, leaving 8 bases between the germline ends. The V gene's germline CDR1 is SEHNR and CDR2 FQNEAQ (reference sequence). The CDR3 covers 13 residues. CDR3 sequence: CASSLEGGTEAFF. In DNA form, the CDR3 reads TGTGCCAGCAGCTTAGAGGGTGGGACTGAAGCTTTCTTT.

This sequence joins TRBV6-1 and TRBJ1-1; D may be TRBD1 (6 bases). This CDR3 has 13 residues. Per germline, CDR1 MNHNS and CDR2 SASEGT. Trimming shortened V by 8 bases and J by 0 bases, and 10 bases separated the two germline ends. CDR3 DNA: TGTGCCAGCCGACAGGAGGTGAACACTGAAGCTTTCTTT. This codes for CASRQEVNTEAFF.

Notes on this clone: Other DNA sequences in the sample encode the same CDR3. The V call is TRBV11-2, the J call TRBJ2-3; D uncertain. Deletions cut 5 bases from V and 3 bases from J, with 6 bases between. CDR1 and CDR2 from the germline V gene are SGHAT and FQNNGV. CDR3 size: 12 residues. CDR3 sequence: CASSPTTDTQYF. The CDR3 nucleotides read TGTGCCAGCAGCCCGACAACAGATACGCAGTATTTT.

This sequence joins TRBV18 and TRBJ1-2; D perhaps matches TRBD1 (6 bases). Trimming removed 0 bases from V and 5 bases from J, with 10 bases in between. In germline, CDR1 is KGHSH, CDR2 LQKENI. The CDR3 length is 14 residues. The DNA for the CDR3 is TGTGCCAGCTCACCACCGGGACAACTTTATGGCTACACCTTC. It translates to CASSPPGQLYGYTF.

The chain uses TRBV4-3 and TRBJ2-2, with unresolved D. Trimming took off 1 base at V and 0 bases at J, with 6 bases between the two ends. The length of the CDR3 is 15 residues. CDR1 is LGHNA, CDR2 YSLEER, per germline. The CDR3 DNA follows: TGCGCCAGCAGCCAAGGTGACCCGAACACCGGGGAGCTGTTTTTT. It codes for CASSQGDPNTGELFF.

V and J are TRBV4-1 and TRBJ2-2; TRBD1 is a possible D gene (6 bases). The ends were cut back, 1 base at V and 4 bases at J, with 10 bases in the middle. The CDR3 totals 15 residues. Germline CDR1 and CDR2: MGHRA and YSYEKL. The CDR3 spells CASSQVQGSTGELFF. The CDR3 nucleotides read TGCGCCAGCAGCCAAGTACAGGGTTCCACCGGGGAGCTGTTTTTT.

The gene calls are TRBV6-5 and TRBJ2-2; 12 nucleotides line up with TRBD2. This CDR3 comprises 15 residues. The germline V gene encodes CDR1 MNHEY and CDR2 SVGAGI. V was clipped by 7 bases and J by 5 bases; unmatched bases: 5. DNA for the CDR3: TGTGCCAGCACCACCGGGACTAGCGGGACCGGGGAGCTGTTTTTT. This translates into CASTTGTSGTGELFF.

V gene TRBV28 combines with J gene TRBJ2-5; 9 bases line up with TRBD2. Germline values: CDR1 MDHEN, CDR2 SYDVKM. The trim removed 9 bases at V and 4 bases at J, leaving 9 bases unmatched. The CDR3 has 14 amino acids. This CDR3 reads CASSGSRSRETQYF. CDR3 coding DNA: TGTGCCAGTAGCGGGAGTCGAAGCCGAGAGACCCAGTACTTC.

This clone has more than one count but fewer than ten. This chain connects TRBV5-1 to TRBJ2-7; TRBD2 aligns across 13 bases. CDR3 length equals 16 residues. The V and J ends lost 3 bases and 2 bases, in that order; junction bases with no gene match: 5. Per germline, CDR1 SGHRS and CDR2 YFSETQ. The CDR3 sequence: CASSSRLAGGTYEQYF. CDR3 sequence (DNA): TGCGCCAGCAGCTCTCGACTAGCGGGAGGTACCTACGAGCAGTACTTC.

V gene TRBV28 combines with J gene TRBJ1-5; 7 bases fit TRBD1. Looked up from germline, CDR1 is MDHEN and CDR2 is SYDVKM. With 7 bases clipped from V and 3 bases from J, the junction kept 9 bases outside the gene matches. This CDR3 region has 15 residues. The CDR3 DNA is TGTGCCAGCAACAGGATCGACAGGGACAATCAGCCCCAGCATTTT. Translation gives CASNRIDRDNQPQHF. The full variable domain, with the rest looked up from reference TRBV28 and TRBJ1-5, is DVKVTQSSRYLVKRTGEKVFLECVQDMDHENMFWYRQDPGLGLRLIYFSYDVKMKEKGDIPEGYSVSREKKERFSLILESASTNQTSMYLCASNRIDRDNQPQHFGDGTRLSIL.